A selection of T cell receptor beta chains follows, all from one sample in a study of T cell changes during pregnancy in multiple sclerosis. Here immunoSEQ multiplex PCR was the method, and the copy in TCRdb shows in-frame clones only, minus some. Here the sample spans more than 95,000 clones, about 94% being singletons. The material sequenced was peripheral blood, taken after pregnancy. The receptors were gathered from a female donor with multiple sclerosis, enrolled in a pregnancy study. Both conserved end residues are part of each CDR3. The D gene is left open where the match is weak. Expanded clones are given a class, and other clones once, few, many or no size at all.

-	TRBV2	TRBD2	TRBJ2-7	TGTGCCAGCAATGGACTAGCGGAGGGATACGAGCAGTACTTC	CASNGLAEGYEQYF
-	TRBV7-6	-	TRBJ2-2	TGTGCCAGCAGCTTATATGGTCTAGCAAAGAACACCGGGGAGCTGTTTTTT	CASSLYGLAKNTGELFF
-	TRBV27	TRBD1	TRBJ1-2	TGTGCCAGCAGCCTATACCAGGGGGTGGACTATGGCTACACCTTC	CASSLYQGVDYGYTF
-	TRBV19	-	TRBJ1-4	TGTGCCAGTAGTATTCGTGGCGACAGTGGAAATGAAAAACTGTTTTTT	CASSIRGDSGNEKLFF
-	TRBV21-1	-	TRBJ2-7	TGTGCCAGCAGCAAAGAGGGAGCGGGTTACGAGCAGTACTTC	CASSKEGAGYEQYF
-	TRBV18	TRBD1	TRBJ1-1	TGTGCCAGCTCACCCGGGACAGAGATAATGAACACTGAAGCTTTCTTT	CASSPGTEIMNTEAFF
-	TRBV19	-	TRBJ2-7	TGTGCCAGTAGTATAGCCCAGGGGATTAACTACGAGCAGTACTTC	CASSIAQGINYEQYF
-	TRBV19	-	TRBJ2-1	TGTGCCAGCGAAAATACTAGAGTCCACCCCTATGAGCAGTTCTTC	CASENTRVHPYEQFF
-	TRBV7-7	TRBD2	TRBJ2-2	TGTGCCAGCAGCTTAGTGGTAGCGGGAGTTACCGGGGAGCTGTTTTTT	CASSLVVAGVTGELFF
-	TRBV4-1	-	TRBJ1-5	TGCGCCAGTGGTCCCGGGGTCAATCAGCCCCAGCATTTT	CASGPGVNQPQHF
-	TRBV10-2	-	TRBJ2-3	TGCGCCAGCACCCTTAGTGCAGGGGTGAACACAGATACGCAGTATTTT	CASTLSAGVNTDTQYF
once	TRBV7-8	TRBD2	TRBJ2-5	TGTGCCAGCAGCCAGAGAGCGGGAGTGGGAGAGACCCAGTACTTC	CASSQRAGVGETQYF
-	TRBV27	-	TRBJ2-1	TGTGCCAGCGGGGGCCTTCCCTACAATGAGCAGTTCTTC	CASGGLPYNEQFF
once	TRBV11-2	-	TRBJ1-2	TGTGCCAGCAGCTTAGCTCATCATAGCTCTGGCTACACCTTC	CASSLAHHSSGYTF
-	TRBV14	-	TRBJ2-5	TGTGCCAGCAGCCAAGGTGCAGCGCAAGAGACCCAGTACTTC	CASSQGAAQETQYF